The clone carrying this T cell receptor beta chain was seen a few times. Its target is not known. This specimen belongs to a study of CD8 T cells in ankylosing spondylitis. General study results and limits: Significantly higher representation of disease-linked clones was reported for matched ankylosing spondylitis synovial fluid. In ankylosing spondylitis blood, a motif of roughly eight highly homologous TCR beta variants appeared characteristic. Some motif variants had been reported before (in reactive arthritis synovial fluid and blood).

The CDR3 runs to 12 residues. Germline CDR1 SGHRS, CDR2 YFSETQ. Trimming removed 2 bases at V and 1 base at J, with 2 bases between. With molecular barcodes, quantitative 5'-RACE was used to make the TCR beta libraries. A single record per CDR3 protein comes from TCRdb applying MiXCR to the 5' RACE reads. The data hold 25,000 to 35,000 distinct CDR3 sequences, with 14% observed a single time. The chain couples TRBV5-1 to TRBJ2-3; D is unresolved. This sequence was found in a male donor with ankylosing spondylitis or in good health (not recorded which). Sequenced input: blood. CDR3 nucleotides: TGCGCCAGCAGCTTTGGCACAGATACGCAGTATTTT. It codes for CASSFGTDTQYF.